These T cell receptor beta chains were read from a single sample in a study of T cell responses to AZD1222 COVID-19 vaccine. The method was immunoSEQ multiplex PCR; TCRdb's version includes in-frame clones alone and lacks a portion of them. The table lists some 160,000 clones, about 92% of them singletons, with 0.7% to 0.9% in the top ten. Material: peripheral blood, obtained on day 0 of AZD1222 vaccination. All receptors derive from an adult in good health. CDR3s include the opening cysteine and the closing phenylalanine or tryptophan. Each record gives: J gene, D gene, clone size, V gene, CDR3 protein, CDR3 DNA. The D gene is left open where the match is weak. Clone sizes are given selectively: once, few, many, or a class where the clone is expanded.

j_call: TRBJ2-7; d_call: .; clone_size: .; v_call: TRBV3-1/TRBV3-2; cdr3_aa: CASSQEGLEQYF; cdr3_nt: TGTGCCAGCAGCCAAGAAGGGCTCGAGCAGTACTTC
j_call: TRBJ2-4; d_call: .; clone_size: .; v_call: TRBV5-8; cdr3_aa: CASSSLAGPKNIQYF; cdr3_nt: TGTGCCAGCAGCTCCCTAGCAGGACCCAAAAACATTCAGTACTTC
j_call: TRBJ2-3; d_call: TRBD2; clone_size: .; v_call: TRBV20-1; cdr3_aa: CSASWSGGGNTDTQYF; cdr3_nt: TGCAGTGCTAGTTGGTCGGGCGGGGGGAACACAGATACGCAGTATTTT
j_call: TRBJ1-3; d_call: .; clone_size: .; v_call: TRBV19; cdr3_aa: CASSRHSGNTIYF; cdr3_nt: TGTGCCAGTAGTCGACACTCTGGAAACACCATATATTTT
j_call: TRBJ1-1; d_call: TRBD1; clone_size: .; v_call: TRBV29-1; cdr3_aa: CSVPTGPNTEAFF; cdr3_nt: TGCAGCGTACCGACAGGGCCGAACACTGAAGCTTTCTTT
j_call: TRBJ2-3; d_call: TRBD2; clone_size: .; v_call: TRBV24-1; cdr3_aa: CATSELSGGVTDTQYF; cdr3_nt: TGTGCCACCAGTGAGCTTAGCGGGGGAGTCACAGATACGCAGTATTTT
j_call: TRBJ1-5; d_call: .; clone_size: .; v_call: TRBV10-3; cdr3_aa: CAIGTDSNQPQHF; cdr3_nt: TGTGCCATAGGGACGGATAGCAATCAGCCCCAGCATTTT
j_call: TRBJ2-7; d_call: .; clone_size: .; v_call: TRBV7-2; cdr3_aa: CASSLPGRGQYF; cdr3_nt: TGTGCCAGCAGCTTACCGGGGAGAGGGCAGTACTTC
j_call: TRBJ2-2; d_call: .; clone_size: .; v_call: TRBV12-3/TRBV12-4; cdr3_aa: CASRQNAGELFF; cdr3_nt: TGTGCCAGCAGACAGAACGCCGGGGAGCTGTTTTTT
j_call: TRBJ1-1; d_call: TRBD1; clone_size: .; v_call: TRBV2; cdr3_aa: CASQAGRGRIPGTEAFF; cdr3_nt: TGTGCCTCCCAAGCCGGTAGGGGGCGAATTCCCGGCACTGAAGCTTTCTTT
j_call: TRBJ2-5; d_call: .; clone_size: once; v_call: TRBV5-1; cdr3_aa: CASSLAGTAEETQYF; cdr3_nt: TGCGCCAGCAGCTTGGCCGGAACAGCCGAAGAGACCCAGTACTTC
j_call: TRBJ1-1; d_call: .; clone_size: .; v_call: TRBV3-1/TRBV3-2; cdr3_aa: CASSQGGLEAFF; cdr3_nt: TGTGCCAGCAGCCAAGGTGGGTTAGAAGCTTTCTTT
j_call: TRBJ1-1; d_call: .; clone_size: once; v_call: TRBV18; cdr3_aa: CASSPAGITEAFF; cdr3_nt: TGTGCCAGCTCACCCGCGGGGATCACTGAAGCTTTCTTT
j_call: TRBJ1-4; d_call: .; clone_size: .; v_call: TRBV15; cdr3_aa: CASTIREASDATNEKLFF; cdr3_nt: TGTGCCAGCACGATCCGGGAAGCCTCGGATGCAACTAATGAAAAACTGTTTTTT
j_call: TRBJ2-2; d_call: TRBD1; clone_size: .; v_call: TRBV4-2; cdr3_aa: CASSQVGTGDTGELFF; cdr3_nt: TGTGCCAGCAGCCAAGTCGGGACAGGGGACACCGGGGAGCTGTTTTTT
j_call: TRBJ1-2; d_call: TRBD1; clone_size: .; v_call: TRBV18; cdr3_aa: CASSRDRGLVYGYTF; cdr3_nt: TGTGCCAGCTCGCGCGACAGGGGGCTGGTCTATGGCTACACCTTC
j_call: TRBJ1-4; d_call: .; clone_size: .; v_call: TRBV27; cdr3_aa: CASGLGRKVNEKLFF; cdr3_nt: TGTGCCAGCGGCCTCGGCAGAAAGGTTAATGAAAAACTGTTTTTT
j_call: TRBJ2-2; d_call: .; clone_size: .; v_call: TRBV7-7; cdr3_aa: CASSLEAGNTGELFF; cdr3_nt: TGTGCCAGCAGCTTAGAAGCAGGAAACACCGGGGAGCTGTTTTTT
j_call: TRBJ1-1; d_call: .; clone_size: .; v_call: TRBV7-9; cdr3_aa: CASSRRTVANTEAFF; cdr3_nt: TGTGCCAGCAGCCGAAGGACAGTCGCTAACACTGAAGCTTTCTTT
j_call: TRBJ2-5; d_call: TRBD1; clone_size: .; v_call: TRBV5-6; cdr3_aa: CASSPDREATQYF; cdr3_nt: TGTGCCAGCAGCCCGGACAGGGAGGCGACCCAGTACTTC
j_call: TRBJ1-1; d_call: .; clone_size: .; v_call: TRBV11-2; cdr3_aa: CASSLLQGTEAFF; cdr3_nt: TGTGCCAGCAGCTTATTACAGGGCACTGAAGCTTTCTTT
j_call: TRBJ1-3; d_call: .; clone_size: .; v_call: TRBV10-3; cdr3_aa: CAISDFRDFGNTIYF; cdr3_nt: TGTGCCATCAGTGACTTCAGGGATTTCGGAAACACCATATATTTT
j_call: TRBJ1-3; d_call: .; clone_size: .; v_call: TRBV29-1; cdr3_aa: CSVSPGSSGNTIYF; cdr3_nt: TGCAGCGTTTCCCCGGGGTCCTCTGGAAACACCATATATTTT
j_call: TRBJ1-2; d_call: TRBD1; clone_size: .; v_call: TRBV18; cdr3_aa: CASSRDRGRDGYTF; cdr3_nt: TGTGCCAGCTCTCGGGACAGGGGCAGAGATGGCTACACCTTC
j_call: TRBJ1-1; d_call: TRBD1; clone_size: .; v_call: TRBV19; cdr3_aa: CASSMGQTGTEAFF; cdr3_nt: TGTGCCAGTAGTATGGGACAGACGGGCACTGAAGCTTTCTTT
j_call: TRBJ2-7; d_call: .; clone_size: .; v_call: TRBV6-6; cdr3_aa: CASSNRDGYEQYF; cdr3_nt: TGTGCCAGCAGTAACCGGGACGGCTACGAGCAGTACTTC
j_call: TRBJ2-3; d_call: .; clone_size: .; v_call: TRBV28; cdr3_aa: CASSPNLGTDTQYF; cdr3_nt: TGTGCCAGCAGCCCCAACCTTGGAACAGATACGCAGTATTTT
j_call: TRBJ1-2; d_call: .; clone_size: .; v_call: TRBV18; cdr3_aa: CASSPRTANYGYTF; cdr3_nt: TGTGCCAGCTCACCACGCACAGCTAACTATGGCTACACCTTC
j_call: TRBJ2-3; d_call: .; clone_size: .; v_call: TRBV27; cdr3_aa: CASSLGPDIQYF; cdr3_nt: TGTGCCAGCAGTTTAGGGCCGGACATCCAGTATTTT
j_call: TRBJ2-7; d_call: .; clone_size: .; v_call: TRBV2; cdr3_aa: CASHYNYEQYF; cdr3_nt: TGTGCCAGCCATTACAACTACGAGCAGTACTTC
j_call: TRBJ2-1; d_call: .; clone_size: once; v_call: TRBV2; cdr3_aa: CATTRGYDEQFF; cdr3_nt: TGTGCCACCACCCGGGGGTACGATGAGCAGTTCTTC
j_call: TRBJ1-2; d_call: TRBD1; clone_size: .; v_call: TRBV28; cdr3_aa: CASSSKGEGATGGYTF; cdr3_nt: TGTGCCAGCAGTTCCAAAGGGGAGGGGGCAACGGGTGGCTACACCTTC
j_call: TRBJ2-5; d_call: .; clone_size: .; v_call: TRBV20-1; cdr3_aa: CSASGETTQYF; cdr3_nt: TGCAGTGCTAGCGGGGAGACGACCCAGTACTTC
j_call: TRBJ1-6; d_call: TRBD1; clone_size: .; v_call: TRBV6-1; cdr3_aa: CASSEHYQGAVSSYNSPLHF; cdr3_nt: TGTGCCAGCAGTGAGCATTATCAGGGGGCAGTGAGCTCCTATAATTCACCCCTCCACTTT
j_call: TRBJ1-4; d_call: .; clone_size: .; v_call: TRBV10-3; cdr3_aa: CAISEYRVEKLFF; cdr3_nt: TGTGCCATCAGTGAATATCGGGTTGAAAAACTGTTTTTT
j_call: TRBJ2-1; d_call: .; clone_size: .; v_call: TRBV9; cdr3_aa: CASSVADFYNEQFF; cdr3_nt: TGTGCCAGCAGCGTAGCAGATTTCTACAATGAGCAGTTCTTC
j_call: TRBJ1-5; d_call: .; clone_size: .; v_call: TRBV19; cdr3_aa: CASSILDTGLQPQHF; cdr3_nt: TGTGCCAGTAGTATTTTGGATACAGGGCTCCAGCCCCAGCATTTT
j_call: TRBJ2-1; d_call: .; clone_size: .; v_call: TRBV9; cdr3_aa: CASSPRGSRTGEQFF; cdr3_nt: TGTGCCAGCAGCCCCCGAGGGTCCAGAACGGGTGAGCAGTTCTTC
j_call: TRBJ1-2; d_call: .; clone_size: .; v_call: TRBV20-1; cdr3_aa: CSASLGVGNYGYTF; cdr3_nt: TGCAGTGCTAGTCTAGGGGTGGGAAACTATGGCTACACCTTC
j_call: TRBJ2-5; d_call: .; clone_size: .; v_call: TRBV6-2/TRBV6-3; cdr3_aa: CASSLEGETQYF; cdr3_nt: TGTGCCAGCAGTTTGGAGGGAGAGACCCAGTACTTC
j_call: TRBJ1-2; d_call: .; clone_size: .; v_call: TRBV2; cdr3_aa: CASTSITGYGYTF; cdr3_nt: TGTGCCAGCACTTCGATTACCGGGTATGGCTACACCTTC
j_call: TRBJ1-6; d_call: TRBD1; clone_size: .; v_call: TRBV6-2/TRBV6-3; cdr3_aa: CASSYLDRGRSPLHF; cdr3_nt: TGTGCCAGCAGTTACTTGGACAGGGGGCGATCACCCCTCCACTTT
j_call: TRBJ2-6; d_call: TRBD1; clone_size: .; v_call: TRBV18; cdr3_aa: CASSPSPGQGSGANVLTF; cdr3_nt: TGTGCCAGCTCACCGTCCCCGGGACAGGGGTCTGGGGCCAACGTCCTGACTTTC
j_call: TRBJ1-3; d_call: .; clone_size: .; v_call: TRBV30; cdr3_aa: CAWRSGERNTIYF; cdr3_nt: TGTGCCTGGAGATCAGGGGAGAGAAACACCATATATTTT
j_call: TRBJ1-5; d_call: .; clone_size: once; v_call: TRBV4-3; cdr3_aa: CASSQGRNQPQHF; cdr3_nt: TGCGCCAGCAGCCAAGGCCGAAATCAGCCCCAGCATTTT
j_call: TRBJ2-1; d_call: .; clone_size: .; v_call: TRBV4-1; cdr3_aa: CASSRNGNEQFF; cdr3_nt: TGCGCCAGCAGCCGGAATGGGAATGAGCAGTTCTTC
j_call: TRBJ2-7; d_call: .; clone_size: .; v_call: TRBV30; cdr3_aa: CAWSVGGRTLSGQQYF; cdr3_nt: TGTGCCTGGAGTGTTGGGGGACGGACCCTATCTGGGCAGCAGTACTTC